These T cell receptor beta chains were read from a single sample in a study of OX40 agonist ivuxolimab in advanced cancers. Clones were read by immunoSEQ multiplex PCR, and TCRdb kept only the in-frame ones, dropping some. Of roughly 35,000 clones in the sample, roughly four fifths were seen once. The source material was CD4+ or CD8+ T cells sorted from blood, sampled in a trial of the OX40 agonist ivuxolimab. The receptors stem from an adult with an advanced solid tumor such as melanoma, head and neck, liver or kidney cancer. CDR3s include the opening cysteine and the closing phenylalanine or tryptophan. The order of the fields is J gene, V gene, D gene, clone size, CDR3 protein, CDR3 DNA. A D gene is named only where the DNA matches it firmly. The listing skips clone size in some rows; elsewhere it reads once, few, many or a size class.

j_gene: TRBJ2-1; v_gene: TRBV5-1; d_gene: -; abundance: -; CDR3aa: CASSLRGIEALNEQFF; CDR3nt: TGCGCCAGCAGCTTGCGAGGAATTGAGGCACTCAATGAGCAGTTCTTC
j_gene: TRBJ2-2; v_gene: TRBV7-6; d_gene: -; abundance: -; CDR3aa: CASSPTQKTNTGELFF; CDR3nt: TGTGCCAGCAGCCCCACCCAAAAGACGAACACCGGGGAGCTGTTTTTT
j_gene: TRBJ2-1; v_gene: TRBV28; d_gene: -; abundance: -; CDR3aa: CASSLVGNEQFF; CDR3nt: TGTGCCAGCAGTTTGGTGGGCAATGAGCAGTTCTTC
j_gene: TRBJ1-1; v_gene: TRBV5-1; d_gene: TRBD1; abundance: once; CDR3aa: CASKRAWSERQGTEAFF; CDR3nt: TGCGCCAGCAAGAGGGCTTGGTCAGAACGACAGGGGACTGAAGCTTTCTTT
j_gene: TRBJ1-2; v_gene: TRBV4-1; d_gene: -; abundance: -; CDR3aa: CASSQLGHGYTF; CDR3nt: TGCGCCAGCAGCCAACTTGGACATGGCTACACCTTC
j_gene: TRBJ2-7; v_gene: TRBV5-2; d_gene: -; abundance: few; CDR3aa: CASSPVEESSYEQYF; CDR3nt: TGCGCCAGCAGCCCTGTGGAGGAAAGCTCCTACGAGCAGTACTTC
j_gene: TRBJ2-3; v_gene: TRBV18; d_gene: TRBD2; abundance: -; CDR3aa: CASSRTSGLGTDTQYF; CDR3nt: TGTGCCAGCTCCCGGACTAGCGGATTAGGAACAGATACGCAGTATTTT
j_gene: TRBJ2-7; v_gene: TRBV5-5; d_gene: TRBD1; abundance: -; CDR3aa: CASSRWTGGAYEQYF; CDR3nt: TGTGCCAGCAGCCGGTGGACAGGGGGCGCCTACGAGCAGTACTTC
j_gene: TRBJ2-5; v_gene: TRBV7-8; d_gene: -; abundance: -; CDR3aa: CASSHEETQYF; CDR3nt: TGTGCCAGCAGCCATGAAGAGACCCAGTACTTC
j_gene: TRBJ1-5; v_gene: TRBV19; d_gene: -; abundance: -; CDR3aa: CASKFWQTSNQPQHF; CDR3nt: TGTGCCAGTAAGTTCTGGCAGACTAGCAATCAGCCCCAGCATTTT
j_gene: TRBJ1-2; v_gene: TRBV4-1; d_gene: TRBD1; abundance: -; CDR3aa: CASSLTAGTANYGYTF; CDR3nt: TGCGCCAGCAGCCTCACCGCCGGGACAGCTAACTATGGCTACACCTTC
j_gene: TRBJ1-6; v_gene: TRBV4-1; d_gene: -; abundance: once; CDR3aa: CASSQATGLGGGTLHF; CDR3nt: TGCGCCAGCAGCCAAGCCACCGGACTAGGGGGTGGCACCCTCCACTTT
j_gene: TRBJ2-1; v_gene: TRBV25-1; d_gene: -; abundance: -; CDR3aa: CASSENRSSYNEQFF; CDR3nt: TGTGCCAGCAGTGAAAACAGGAGCTCCTACAATGAGCAGTTCTTC
j_gene: TRBJ2-2; v_gene: TRBV4-3; d_gene: TRBD2; abundance: few; CDR3aa: CASSQSPRGAAGELFF; CDR3nt: TGCGCCAGCAGCCAAAGCCCGCGGGGGGCGGCCGGGGAGCTGTTTTTT
j_gene: TRBJ2-6; v_gene: TRBV4-2; d_gene: -; abundance: -; CDR3aa: CASSFWAGANVLTF; CDR3nt: TGTGCCAGCAGCTTTTGGGCTGGGGCCAACGTCCTGACTTTC
j_gene: TRBJ2-3; v_gene: TRBV5-1; d_gene: -; abundance: -; CDR3aa: CASRSGNTGYSTDTQYF; CDR3nt: TGCGCCAGCAGGTCTGGGAATACCGGTTATAGCACAGATACGCAGTATTTT
j_gene: TRBJ1-1; v_gene: TRBV2; d_gene: -; abundance: -; CDR3aa: CASSEMGAAEAFF; CDR3nt: TGTGCCAGCAGTGAGATGGGGGCCGCTGAAGCTTTCTTT
j_gene: TRBJ1-5; v_gene: TRBV15; d_gene: -; abundance: -; CDR3aa: CATSRAWKEGNQPQHF; CDR3nt: TGTGCCACCAGCAGAGCGTGGAAAGAGGGCAATCAGCCCCAGCATTTT
j_gene: TRBJ2-3; v_gene: TRBV6-1; d_gene: TRBD2; abundance: -; CDR3aa: CATTTSGGRTDTQYF; CDR3nt: TGTGCCACCACTACTAGCGGGGGGCGCACAGATACGCAGTATTTT
j_gene: TRBJ2-7; v_gene: TRBV15; d_gene: TRBD2; abundance: -; CDR3aa: CATSRDFNLAGGNEQYF; CDR3nt: TGTGCCACCAGCAGAGATTTTAACCTCGCGGGAGGGAACGAGCAGTACTTC
j_gene: TRBJ2-1; v_gene: TRBV11-1; d_gene: -; abundance: -; CDR3aa: CASSLQTGSYEQFF; CDR3nt: TGTGCCAGCAGCTTACAGACCGGGAGCTACGAGCAGTTCTTC
j_gene: TRBJ2-1; v_gene: TRBV18; d_gene: TRBD2; abundance: few; CDR3aa: CASSPPLAVALTYNEQFF; CDR3nt: TGTGCCAGCTCACCACCTCTAGCGGTAGCCCTAACCTACAATGAGCAGTTCTTC
j_gene: TRBJ1-5; v_gene: TRBV7-2; d_gene: TRBD1; abundance: -; CDR3aa: CASSPRQGVQPQHF; CDR3nt: TGTGCCAGCAGCCCAAGACAGGGGGTCCAGCCCCAGCATTTT
j_gene: TRBJ1-6; v_gene: TRBV7-9; d_gene: -; abundance: -; CDR3aa: CASSLSAGPNSPLHF; CDR3nt: TGTGCCAGCAGCTTAAGCGCCGGGCCGAATTCACCCCTCCACTTT
j_gene: TRBJ1-1; v_gene: TRBV4-1; d_gene: -; abundance: -; CDR3aa: CASSRQATEDTEAFF; CDR3nt: TGCGCCAGCAGCCGGCAGGCAACAGAGGACACTGAAGCTTTCTTT
j_gene: TRBJ2-5; v_gene: TRBV5-4; d_gene: -; abundance: -; CDR3aa: CASSLRVGGKGETQYF; CDR3nt: TGTGCCAGCAGCTTACGGGTTGGGGGAAAGGGAGAGACCCAGTACTTC
j_gene: TRBJ1-2; v_gene: TRBV7-8; d_gene: -; abundance: -; CDR3aa: CASSLLGVGGYTF; CDR3nt: TGTGCCAGCAGCTTACTTGGTGTGGGTGGCTACACCTTC
j_gene: TRBJ2-1; v_gene: TRBV19; d_gene: -; abundance: -; CDR3aa: CASSPLGTYNEQLF; CDR3nt: TGTGCCAGCAGTCCTCTGGGGACCTACAATGAGCAGCTCTTC
j_gene: TRBJ2-7; v_gene: TRBV28; d_gene: TRBD1; abundance: -; CDR3aa: CATHRPGQSSYEQYF; CDR3nt: TGTGCCACTCACCGGCCGGGACAGAGCTCCTACGAGCAGTACTTC
j_gene: TRBJ1-6; v_gene: TRBV7-9; d_gene: -; abundance: -; CDR3aa: CASSLPLGNSPLHF; CDR3nt: TGTGCCAGCAGCTTACCATTAGGGAATTCACCCCTCCACTTT
j_gene: TRBJ1-1; v_gene: TRBV29-1; d_gene: TRBD1; abundance: few; CDR3aa: CSVQGQGYTEAFF; CDR3nt: TGCAGCGTTCAAGGACAGGGCTATACTGAAGCTTTCTTT
j_gene: TRBJ2-4; v_gene: TRBV5-4; d_gene: -; abundance: -; CDR3aa: CASSLYSTAKNIQYF; CDR3nt: TGTGCCAGCAGCTTATACAGCACCGCCAAAAACATTCAGTACTTC
j_gene: TRBJ1-1; v_gene: TRBV2; d_gene: TRBD1; abundance: -; CDR3aa: CASSGYGQGVSEAFF; CDR3nt: TGTGCCAGCAGTGGGTATGGACAGGGGGTTTCTGAAGCTTTCTTT
j_gene: TRBJ2-7; v_gene: TRBV5-6; d_gene: TRBD2; abundance: few; CDR3aa: CASSGEERAGGRYEQYF; CDR3nt: TGTGCCAGCAGCGGGGAAGAGCGAGCGGGGGGAAGGTACGAGCAGTACTTC
j_gene: TRBJ2-3; v_gene: TRBV2; d_gene: -; abundance: -; CDR3aa: CASSLAIDTQYF; CDR3nt: TGTGCCAGCAGCCTTGCAATCGATACGCAGTATTTT
j_gene: TRBJ1-2; v_gene: TRBV30; d_gene: -; abundance: -; CDR3aa: CAWTGADYGYTF; CDR3nt: TGTGCCTGGACAGGGGCTGACTATGGCTACACCTTC
j_gene: TRBJ1-1; v_gene: TRBV29-1; d_gene: TRBD1; abundance: -; CDR3aa: CSVDRQGTNTEAFF; CDR3nt: TGCAGCGTTGACCGACAGGGGACGAACACTGAAGCTTTCTTT
j_gene: TRBJ2-7; v_gene: TRBV20-1; d_gene: -; abundance: -; CDR3aa: CSARQTQQYF; CDR3nt: TGCAGTGCTAGGCAGACCCAGCAGTACTTC
j_gene: TRBJ2-2; v_gene: TRBV5-1; d_gene: -; abundance: -; CDR3aa: CASSSPGTGITGELFF; CDR3nt: TGCGCCAGCAGCTCACCCGGGACGGGAATCACCGGGGAGCTGTTTTTT
j_gene: TRBJ1-4; v_gene: TRBV5-6; d_gene: -; abundance: -; CDR3aa: CASSLRTTTNEKLFF; CDR3nt: TGTGCCAGCAGCCTAAGGACAACAACTAATGAAAAACTGTTTTTT
j_gene: TRBJ2-3; v_gene: TRBV19; d_gene: TRBD2; abundance: -; CDR3aa: CASRNSQRGANGCTDTQYF; CDR3nt: TGTGCCAGTAGAAACTCCCAGCGGGGGGCAAACGGGTGCACAGATACGCAGTATTTT
j_gene: TRBJ1-1; v_gene: TRBV7-3; d_gene: -; abundance: -; CDR3aa: CASSLAGMNTEAFF; CDR3nt: TGTGCCAGCAGCTTAGCAGGGATGAACACTGAAGCTTTCTTT
j_gene: TRBJ2-5; v_gene: TRBV7-7; d_gene: -; abundance: -; CDR3aa: CASSLAVSQETQYF; CDR3nt: TGTGCCAGCAGCTTAGCAGTCAGCCAAGAGACCCAGTACTTC
j_gene: TRBJ2-7; v_gene: TRBV5-5; d_gene: -; abundance: -; CDR3aa: CASSLRNNYEQYF; CDR3nt: TGTGCCAGCAGCTTAAGAAACAACTACGAGCAGTACTTC
j_gene: TRBJ2-5; v_gene: TRBV5-5; d_gene: -; abundance: -; CDR3aa: CASSRQTLQETQYF; CDR3nt: TGTGCCAGCAGCCGACAGACGCTCCAAGAGACCCAGTACTTC
j_gene: TRBJ2-7; v_gene: TRBV4-1; d_gene: TRBD2; abundance: -; CDR3aa: CASSQAGGVPYEQYF; CDR3nt: TGCGCCAGCAGCCAGGCCGGGGGGGTCCCCTACGAGCAGTACTTC
j_gene: TRBJ1-2; v_gene: TRBV18; d_gene: -; abundance: -; CDR3aa: CASSPGDYGYTF; CDR3nt: TGTGCCAGCTCACCGGGGGACTATGGCTACACCTTC
j_gene: TRBJ2-2; v_gene: TRBV28; d_gene: -; abundance: few; CDR3aa: CASSLPDNTGELFF; CDR3nt: TGTGCCAGCAGTTTACCCGATAACACCGGGGAGCTGTTTTTT